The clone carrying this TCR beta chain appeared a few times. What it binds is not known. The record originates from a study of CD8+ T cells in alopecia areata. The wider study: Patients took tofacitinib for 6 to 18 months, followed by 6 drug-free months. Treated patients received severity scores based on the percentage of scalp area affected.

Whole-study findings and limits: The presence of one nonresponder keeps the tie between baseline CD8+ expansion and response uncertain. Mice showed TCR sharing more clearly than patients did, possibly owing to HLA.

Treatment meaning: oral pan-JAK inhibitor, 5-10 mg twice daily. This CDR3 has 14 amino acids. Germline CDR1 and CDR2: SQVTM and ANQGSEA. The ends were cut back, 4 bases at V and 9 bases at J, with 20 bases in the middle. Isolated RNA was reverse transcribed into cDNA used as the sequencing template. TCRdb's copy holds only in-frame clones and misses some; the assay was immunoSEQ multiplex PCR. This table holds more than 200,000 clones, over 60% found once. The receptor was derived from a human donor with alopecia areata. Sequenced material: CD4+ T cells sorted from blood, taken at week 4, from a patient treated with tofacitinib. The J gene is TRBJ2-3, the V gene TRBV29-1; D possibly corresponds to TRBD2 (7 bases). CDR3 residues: CSVVGGGRTSTQYF. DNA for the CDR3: TGCAGCGTTGTAGGCGGGGGCCGTACTTCGACGCAGTATTTT.